The 14 T cell receptor beta chains below all came from one sample that was sequenced in a study of T cells in Graves' hyperthyroidism and ophthalmopathy. Amplification of TCR beta CDR3 regions used RNA as the template. HTBI primers were employed in a first-round RT-PCR of the TCR CDR3. TCRdb analysed the multiplex PCR reads with MiXCR anew, one entry per CDR3 protein. This table has a few hundred thousand distinct CDR3 sequences, 21% appearing once. The sequenced sample consisted of blood. Receptor source: a woman aged 50 to 60 with Graves' hyperthyroidism.

This clonotype was observed a handful of times. The V and J genes are TRBV5-1 and TRBJ2-5, with D possibly matching TRBD1 (7 bases). Germline V CDR1 and CDR2: SGHRS, YFSETQ. V lost 4 bases and J lost 1, with 11 bases in between. This CDR3 has 14 amino acids. CDR3 loop: CASSIQGGQETQYF. The CDR3 bases are TGCGCCAGCAGCATTCAGGGGGGCCAAGAGACCCAGTACTTC.

This chain links TRBV2 with TRBJ2-7; 9 nucleotides match TRBD1. The CDR3 spans 14 residues. Looked up from germline, CDR1 is SNHLY and CDR2 is FYNNEI. J was trimmed by 3 bases and V by 6 bases; bases with no gene match: 6. For the CDR3, the DNA is TGTGCCAGCAGAGACCGGACAGGGGACTACGAGCAGTACTTC. Translation: CASRDRTGDYEQYF.

In its sample, this clonotype was seen many times. The chain couples TRBV5-1 to TRBJ2-1; perhaps TRBD2 as D (5 bases). The germline CDR1 and CDR2 sequences are SGHRS and YFSETQ. Between the trimmed V and J ends, which lost 0 bases and 0 bases, there was a span of 7 bases. The CDR3 totals 15 residues. Here the CDR3 reads CASSLGRVSYNEQFF. As DNA, the CDR3 is TGCGCCAGCAGCTTGGGGCGGGTCTCCTACAATGAGCAGTTCTTC.

This clonotype was seen once. V is TRBV5-1 and J is TRBJ2-7; TRBD2 matches at 15 bases. This CDR3 has 16 amino acids. Germline V gene data show CDR1 as SGHRS and CDR2 as YFSETQ. V shed 4 bases and J 3 bases; nucleotides not matched to a gene: 5. The CDR3 spells CASSPGTSGRNYEQYF. The CDR3 nucleotides are TGCGCCAGCAGCCCCGGGACTAGCGGGAGGAACTACGAGCAGTACTTC.

This clonotype was recorded many times. This chain links TRBV2 with TRBJ1-4, with 9 positions matching TRBD1. Germline trimming cut 6 bases from V and 7 bases from J; bases unmatched to any gene: 6. This CDR3 spans 14 amino acids. Germline V lookup: CDR1 SNHLY, CDR2 FYNNEI. The CDR3 DNA follows: TGTGCCAGCAGGGTACAGGGGGCTTCTGAAAAACTGTTTTTT. It yields the protein CASRVQGASEKLFF.

The chain is built from TRBV20-1 and TRBJ1-6; TRBD1 matches 9 bases. The CDR3 extends over 15 amino acids. The ends lost 5 bases at V and 2 bases at J; junction bases unmatched: 4. Germline V gene lookup returns CDR1 DFQATT and CDR2 SNEGSKA (reference sequence). The CDR3 region is CSALQGAAYNSPLHF. DNA of the CDR3: TGCAGTGCTCTACAGGGGGCGGCCTATAATTCACCCCTCCACTTT.

In its sample, this clonotype was seen a few times. The chain couples TRBV11-2 to TRBJ2-5; 7 nucleotides line up with TRBD1. V gave up 3 bases and J gave up 4 bases; unmatched junction bases: 14. Per the germline V gene, CDR1 is SGHAT and CDR2 is FQNNGV. CDR3 size: 17 residues. This CDR3 reads CASSLTGRFIVGETQYF. DNA for the CDR3: TGTGCCAGCAGCTTGACAGGGAGATTCATCGTGGGAGAGACCCAGTACTTC.

This clonotype was observed at least ten times. The chain links TRBV29-1 to TRBJ2-3; D not certain. CDR3 length equals 12 residues. Germline CDR1 reads SQVTM; CDR2 reads ANQGSEA. V lost 6 bases and J lost 2, with 9 bases in between. The CDR3 protein is CSVQIYTDTQYF. The CDR3 region has the DNA TGCAGCGTCCAAATTTACACAGATACGCAGTATTTT.

This chain links TRBV19 with TRBJ2-3; D not resolved. Germline V gives CDR1 LNHDA, CDR2 SQIVND (reference sequence). V was cut by 4 bases and J by 3 bases, with 8 bases left in between. This CDR3 contains 13 residues. The CDR3 DNA reads TGTGCCAGTAGTAACACGCGGACAGATACGCAGTATTTT. Encoded protein: CASSNTRTDTQYF.

A few counts support this clonotype. V and J are TRBV28 and TRBJ1-2; D unresolved. Germline V lookup: CDR1 MDHEN, CDR2 SYDVKM. The ends were cut back, 6 bases at V and 7 bases at J, with 9 bases in the middle. This CDR3 spans 11 amino acids. The CDR3 DNA sequence: TGTGCCAGCAGATTTTTTTTTGGCTACACCTTC. Encoded protein: CASRFFFGYTF.

This clonotype was recorded at least ten times. The chain is built from TRBV3-1 and TRBJ2-5; D perhaps matches TRBD1 (6 bases). Trimming took off 1 base at V and 5 bases at J, with 17 bases between the two ends. The germline V gene has CDR1 LGHDT and CDR2 YNNKEL (reference sequence). This CDR3 has 16 amino acids. In DNA form, the CDR3 reads TGTGCCAGCAGCCAAGTAACACCCCCAAGGGGGGAGACCCAGTACTTC. This codes for CASSQVTPPRGETQYF.

This clonotype appeared a few times. The chain couples TRBV2 to TRBJ2-1; D is unresolved. Trimming took off 5 bases at V and 7 bases at J, with 12 bases between the two ends. Germline CDR1 is SNHLY and CDR2 is FYNNEI. The CDR3 length is 13 residues. CDR3 loop: CASSPVYGNEQFF. The CDR3 DNA follows: TGTGCCAGCAGTCCGGTGTATGGAAATGAGCAGTTCTTC.

This clonotype was found many times. The chain carries TRBV5-1 and TRBJ2-1; 12 bases align to TRBD2. The CDR3 sequence is 19 residues long. V shed 4 bases, J shed 0 bases, and the junction held 11 bases outside the gene matches. The germline CDR1 and CDR2 sequences are SGHRS and YFSETQ. CDR3 protein: CASSPPRTSGTSSYNEQFF. The CDR3 coding sequence is TGCGCCAGCAGCCCGCCCCGGACTAGCGGGACGAGCTCCTACAATGAGCAGTTCTTC.

This clonotype was detected many times. This rearrangement joins TRBV20-1 to TRBJ2-7, with TRBD2 matching 10 bases. Unmatched junction bases numbered 4, after V lost 2 bases and J lost 0 bases. Germline assignment: CDR1 DFQATT and CDR2 SNEGSKA (reference sequence). The CDR3 runs 15 residues. In nucleotides, the CDR3 is TGCAGTGCTAGACTAGCGGGAGTAGCCTCCTACGAGCAGTACTTC. Its protein is CSARLAGVASYEQYF.